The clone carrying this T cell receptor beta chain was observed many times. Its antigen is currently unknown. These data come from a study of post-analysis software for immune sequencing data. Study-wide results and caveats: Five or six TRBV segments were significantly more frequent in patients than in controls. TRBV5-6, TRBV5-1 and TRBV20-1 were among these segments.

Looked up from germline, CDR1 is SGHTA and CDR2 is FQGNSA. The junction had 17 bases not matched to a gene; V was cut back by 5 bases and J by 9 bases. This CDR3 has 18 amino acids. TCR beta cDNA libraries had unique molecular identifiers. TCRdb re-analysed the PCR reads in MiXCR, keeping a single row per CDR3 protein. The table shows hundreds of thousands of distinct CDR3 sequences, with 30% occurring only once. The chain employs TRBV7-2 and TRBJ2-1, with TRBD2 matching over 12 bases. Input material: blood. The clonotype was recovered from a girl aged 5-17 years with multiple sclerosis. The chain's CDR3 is CASSPPGLAGHVRSEQFF. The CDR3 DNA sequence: TGTGCCAGCAGCCCCCCCGGACTAGCGGGACACGTCCGGTCTGAGCAGTTCTTC.